This T cell receptor beta chain was recovered during a study of blood T cell repertoires in COVID-19. Study as a whole: The United States, Italy and Spain were the sources of the acute and convalescent COVID-19 samples. From T cells, B-cell-depleted T cells, or PBMCs came the material, which was cDNA or gDNA.

In the source study's methods: Amplification of reference gene primers was used by the study to estimate nucleated cell counts. Only in-frame clones appear in the TCRdb table, and some are missing; sequencing was by immunoSEQ multiplex PCR. V, J and clone size are taken as reported in that table, and D and trimming were inferred from the DNA itself. This repertoire shows about 100,000 clones, 88% found once; its top ten account for under 5.5%. The CDR3 runs 15 residues. CDR1 and CDR2 from the germline V gene are SNHLY and FYNNEI. Trimming shortened V by 6 bases and J by 1 base, and 12 bases separated the two germline ends.

This chain uses TRBV2 with TRBJ2-2; D is possibly TRBD2 (6 bases). This sequence originates from a human donor in a cohort sampled during active COVID-19. The source material was peripheral blood. In nucleotides, the CDR3 is TGTGCCAGCAGGAGGGGTAGCGGGAACACCGGGGAGCTGTTTTTT. As protein: CASRRGSGNTGELFF.